This TCR beta chain comes out of a study of T-cell memory formation after mild COVID-19. Overall study results and limits: Contracting CD4+ clones sat mainly in CM and EM; CD8+ in EMRA. CD4/CD8 balance held among clones contracting day 15 to 85, and later expanders leaned CD4+.

5'RACE, which relied on constant-segment primers, yielded TCR alpha and TCR beta cDNA libraries carrying sample barcodes and UMIs. TCRdb re-called the 5' RACE reads through MiXCR, storing one row per CDR3 protein. Of 450,000 to 650,000 distinct CDR3 sequences in the sample, 20% were seen once. On this clonotype: No antigen is known for it.

Sequencing was performed on PBMCs or a T cell subset sorted from them (not recorded which). The TCR sequence derives from an adult woman who had mild COVID-19 (a few samples of this study predate the infection). Cell type and time point are not known.

The CDR3 nucleotides read TGTGCCAGCAGAGCCGCCAGCACAGATACGCAGTATTTT. It encodes CASRAASTDTQYF. The chain couples TRBV6-1 to TRBJ2-3, with D uncertain. Trimming took off 6 bases at V and 0 bases at J, with 7 bases between the two ends. Looked up from germline, CDR1 is MNHNS and CDR2 is SASEGT. This CDR3 comprises 13 residues.